The clone carrying this TCR beta chain was seen a handful of times. Its antigen is unknown. This specimen comes from a study of cytomegalovirus exposure and HLA in healthy donors. Across the whole study: Inside one of the first data releases sat around 86 million unique TCRs taken from HLA-typed donors. Study findings and constraints: A previous analysis found most TCR beta V segments productive roughly 90% or roughly 30% of the time. The study found most TCR sequences rare, yet found some public TCRs in many donors. Through in vitro validation, three CMV-associated chains were shown to be specific for CMV antigens.

PCR employed 60 Vbeta and 13 Jbeta primers. The table came from immunoSEQ multiplex PCR; TCRdb's copy has only in-frame clones and leaves some out. Of about 130,000 clones in the sample, around four fifths were seen once. There are 14 residues in the CDR3. Germline trimming cut 7 bases from V and 3 bases from J; bases unmatched to any gene: 6. From germline, CDR1 is LNHDA and CDR2 SQIVND (reference sequence). Sequencing was performed on PBMCs. The V gene is TRBV19, the J gene TRBJ1-5, with TRBD1 identical over 7 bases. The source of this sequence is a boy aged 2 to 9 in good health and CMV-seronegative. For the CDR3, the DNA is TGTGCCAGTAATTCGGGACAGCTCAATCAGCCCCAGCATTTT. Protein sequence: CASNSGQLNQPQHF.